The 18 T cell receptor beta chains below come from one sample, sequenced in a study of Graves' ophthalmopathy and Graves' hyperthyroidism. From RNA, the CDR3 regions of TCR beta chains were amplified and sequenced. The first-round RT-PCR employed HTBI primers together with the Qiagen OneStep RT-PCR kit. A multiplex PCR was then performed as the second round. TCRdb re-analysed the multiplex PCR reads in MiXCR, keeping a single row per CDR3 protein. The data contain a few hundred thousand distinct CDR3 sequences, around 20% of them singletons. Material: peripheral blood. All receptors derive from a woman aged 18-29 years with Graves' ophthalmopathy.

This clonotype was seen at least ten times. The chain has TRBV3-1 and TRBJ1-5; possible D gene TRBD1, 5 bases. The CDR3 has 16 amino acids. Germline CDR1 and CDR2: LGHDT and YNNKEL (reference sequence). The ends were cut back, 1 base at V and 4 bases at J, with 14 bases in the middle. This CDR3 is CASSQGTPSGNQPQHF. The CDR3 region has the DNA TGTGCCAGCAGCCAAGGGACACCCAGCGGGAATCAGCCCCAGCATTTT.

This clonotype was detected many times. The chain has TRBV6-2 or TRBV6-3 and TRBJ2-7; D is perhaps TRBD1 (5 bases). The V gene lost 0 bases and the J gene lost 1 base, with 19 bases spanning the gap. CDR3 length: 18 amino acids. CDR1 is MNHEY and CDR2 is SVGEGT in the germline V gene. The CDR3 bases are TGTGCCAGCAGTTACTCCCCGACAGCCTGGGGTGGATCCTACGAGCAGTACTTC. Translation gives CASSYSPTAWGGSYEQYF.

Worth noting for this clonotype: Just one base apart from a much larger clone, this may be a read error. The gene calls are TRBV27 and TRBJ2-4; TRBD1 matches 9 bases. There are 15 residues in the CDR3. The germline V gene has CDR1 MNHEY and CDR2 SMNVEV (reference sequence). The CDR3 protein is CASRARTGDINIRYF. The CDR3 coding sequence is TGTGCCAGCAGAGCCAGGACAGGGGATATAAACATTCGGTACTTC.

This clonotype was seen repeatedly, ten times or more. The gene calls are TRBV2 and TRBJ1-2, with D perhaps TRBD1 (5 bases). Trimming shortened V by 6 bases and J by 1 base, and 9 bases separated the two germline ends. Germline V CDR1 and CDR2: SNHLY, FYNNEI. The CDR3 extends over 13 amino acids. The CDR3 is CASSQGGNYGYTF. CDR3 sequence (DNA): TGTGCCAGCAGCCAGGGCGGTAACTATGGCTACACCTTC. Using reference TRBV2 and TRBJ1-2 for the parts outside the CDR3, the full variable domain is EPEVTQTPSHQVTQMGQEVILRCVPISNHLYFYWYRQILGQKVEFLVSFYNNEISEKSEIFDDQFSVERPDGSNFTLKIRSTKLEDSAMYFCASSQGGNYGYTFGSGTRLTVV.

This clonotype came up many times. V is TRBV7-2 and J is TRBJ1-6; 8 nucleotides match TRBD1. The ends lost 1 base at V and 10 bases at J; junction bases unmatched: 3. CDR3 size: 14 residues. Germline CDR1 reads SGHTA; CDR2 reads FQGNSA. The CDR3 coding sequence is TGTGCCAGCAGCTTAGTAACAGGGGGGTCACCCCTCCACTTT. Protein sequence: CASSLVTGGSPLHF.

At least ten counts were recorded for this clonotype. The chain couples TRBV6-4 to TRBJ2-6, with D tentatively TRBD2 (6 bases). V lost 0 bases and J lost 4, with 7 bases in between. This CDR3 spans 15 amino acids. Germline V lookup: CDR1 MRHNA, CDR2 SNTAGT. The CDR3 DNA is TGTGCCAGCAGTGACTCGCGGGGCGGGGCCAACGTCCTGACTTTC. This encodes CASSDSRGGANVLTF.

Concerning this clonotype: A much bigger clone sits one base away, suggesting this may be a read error. The rearrangement joins TRBV4-2 to TRBJ1-5; the D is unclear. This CDR3 is built from 17 residues. CDR1 is LGHNA, CDR2 YNFKEQ, per germline. DNA for the CDR3: TGTGGCAGCAGCCCCACCGACGGAGGTTATAGCAATCAGCCCCAGCATTTT. Its translation: CGSSPTDGGYSNQPQHF.

Many counts were recorded for this clonotype. The gene calls are TRBV6-4 and TRBJ2-2; tentatively, D is TRBD1 (5 bases). The CDR3 contains 15 residues. Trimming cost V 2 bases and J 3 bases, with 10 bases left between them. CDR1 is MRHNA and CDR2 is SNTAGT in the germline V gene. CDR3 protein: CASSDRGDHTGELFF. CDR3 sequence (DNA): TGTGCCAGCAGTGACAGGGGCGACCACACCGGGGAGCTGTTTTTT.

This clonotype was picked up a small number of times. The chain uses TRBV12-3 or TRBV12-4 and TRBJ1-1; D unresolved. The CDR3 spans 12 residues. V shed 8 bases and J shed 5 bases, with 12 bases lying between them. CDR3 in amino acids: CASVRVGTEAFF. The CDR3 DNA is TGTGCCAGCGTGCGGGTTGGGACTGAAGCTTTCTTT.

In this sample, this clonotype turned up a few times. The J gene is TRBJ2-5, the V gene TRBV6-2 or TRBV6-3; 11 bases are shared with TRBD1. Germline CDR1 reads MNHEY; CDR2 reads SVGEGT. The CDR3 covers 13 residues. Trimming cost V 8 bases and J 4 bases; bases outside gene matches: 3. CDR3 DNA: TGTGCCAGCGGACAGGGGGCTCGAGAGACCCAGTACTTC. Its protein is CASGQGARETQYF.

This CDR3 is CASSSTPGLSYKETQYF. CDR3 DNA sequence: TGTGCCAGCAGTTCTACTCCCGGGCTGAGTTACAAAGAGACCCAGTACTTC. The chain uses TRBV6-2 or TRBV6-3 and TRBJ2-5; the D is unclear. The germline gives CDR1 MNHEY, CDR2 SVGEGT. This CDR3 spans 17 amino acids. V was clipped by 4 bases and J by 3 bases, with 21 bases between them.

This clonotype was found many times. This chain links TRBV28 with TRBJ2-2, with D tentatively TRBD2 (5 bases). The CDR3 has 14 residues. CDR1 and CDR2 (germline): MDHEN, SYDVKM. V lost 7 bases and J 1 base, leaving 10 bases between the germline ends. The CDR3 DNA follows: TGTGCCAGCACCCTCGGGGTGAACACCGGGGAGCTGTTTTTT. This translates into CASTLGVNTGELFF.

This clonotype was seen at least ten times. A much larger clone lies a single base off, so this may be a read error. The chain combines TRBV12-3 or TRBV12-4 with TRBJ1-3; D remains ambiguous. Trimming pared 6 bases from V and 0 bases from J, leaving 3 bases between. The CDR3 consists of 12 residues. The CDR3, as DNA: TGTGCCAGCAGGTACTCTGGAAACACCATATATTTT. It yields the protein CASRYSGNTIYF.

The sample holds many counts of this clonotype. The chain is built from TRBV14 and TRBJ2-7; 9 nucleotides agree with TRBD1. This CDR3 has 14 amino acids. Germline CDR1 SGHDN, CDR2 FVKESK. Trimming took 3 bases from V and 4 from J; bases not matched to a gene: 4. This CDR3 reads CASSHWDRAYEQYF. The CDR3 nucleotides are TGTGCCAGCAGCCACTGGGACAGGGCGTACGAGCAGTACTTC. The whole variable domain, remainder taken from reference TRBV14 and TRBJ2-7, is EAGVTQFPSHSVIEKGQTVTLRCDPISGHDNLYWYRRVMGKEIKFLLHFVKESKQDESGMPNNRFLAERTGGTYSTLKVQPAELEDSGVYFCASSHWDRAYEQYFGPGTRLTVT.

This chain uses TRBV6-2 or TRBV6-3 with TRBJ2-5; D may be TRBD1 or TRBD2 (5 bases each). The germline CDR1 and CDR2 sequences are MNHEY and SVGEGT. The CDR3 runs 16 residues. Deletions cut 5 bases from V and 5 bases from J, with 21 bases between. The CDR3 nucleotides read TGTGCCAGCAGTCCCCTGGGGGAACTGGGTGTGGAGACCCAGTACTTC. Protein: CASSPLGELGVETQYF.

In DNA form, the CDR3 reads TGTGCCAGCAAACTTACCGGGACAGGGCAGCCCCAGCATTTT. Encoded protein: CASKLTGTGQPQHF. The J gene is TRBJ1-5, the V gene TRBV27; 9 nucleotides line up with TRBD1. Looked up from germline, CDR1 is MNHEY and CDR2 is SMNVEV (reference sequence). V lost 7 bases, J lost 7 bases, and 8 bases stayed unmatched. The CDR3 is 14 residues long.

In its sample, this clonotype was seen many times. The chain combines TRBV5-1 with TRBJ1-5; D is undetermined. The CDR3 contains 15 residues. Germline assignment: CDR1 SGHRS and CDR2 YFSETQ. V was clipped by 0 bases and J by 0 bases, with 7 bases between them. This CDR3 is CASSLGPYSNQPQHF. CDR3 sequence (DNA): TGCGCCAGCAGCTTGGGGCCCTATAGCAATCAGCCCCAGCATTTT.

V usage is TRBV6-1 and J usage is TRBJ1-5; D gene unclear. CDR1 and CDR2 (germline): MNHNS, SASEGT. The CDR3 covers 17 residues. V lost 3 bases and J 2 bases, leaving 17 bases between the germline ends. CDR3 DNA sequence: TGTGCCAGCAGTGATGGGCACACCATCTCTGGCAATCAGCCCCAGCATTTT. It specifies CASSDGHTISGNQPQHF.